The 26 T cell receptor beta chains below were found in one sample sequenced in a study of identical twins. TCRdb reprocessed the 5' RACE reads with MiXCR, giving one entry per CDR3 protein. The sample has 470,000 or so distinct CDR3 sequences, about 24% seen once. This sample was also put to use in a study of T cells expressing NK-cell markers.

The sequenced sample consisted of CD4+ T cells sorted from blood. These receptors originate from a woman under 30 in good health.

The gene calls are TRBV7-9 and TRBJ2-7; D is possibly TRBD1 (6 bases). Per germline, CDR1 SEHNR and CDR2 FQNEAQ (reference sequence). CDR3 length equals 13 residues. The V end lost 2 bases, the J end lost 4 bases, and 9 bases lay between the germline ends. Written as DNA, the CDR3 is TGTGCCAGCAGCTTACTCGGACAGTACGAGCAGTACTTC. Translation gives CASSLLGQYEQYF.

This clonotype was seen only a few times. This chain uses TRBV11-2 with TRBJ1-2; D ambiguous. CDR1 and CDR2 from the germline V gene are SGHAT and FQNNGV. The CDR3 is 13 residues long. Trimming took 5 bases from V and 2 from J, leaving 9 bases between them. The CDR3 region is CASSPDWNYGYTF. CDR3 in DNA: TGTGCCAGCAGCCCGGACTGGAACTATGGCTACACCTTC.

This clonotype turned up a few times. The chain uses TRBV7-2 and TRBJ2-7, with D perhaps given as TRBD1 or TRBD2 (5 bases each). V was shortened by 2 bases and J by 0 bases, with 11 bases between the two germline ends. Looked up from germline, CDR1 is SGHTA and CDR2 is FQGNSA. This CDR3 spans 15 amino acids. Written as DNA, the CDR3 is TGTGCCAGCAGCTTATTGGGGGTTAGCTCCTACGAGCAGTACTTC. Translated: CASSLLGVSSYEQYF.

The gene calls are TRBV3-1 and TRBJ2-1, with 10 bases lining up with TRBD2. The CDR3 contains 15 residues. The V gene's germline CDR1 is LGHDT and CDR2 YNNKEL (reference sequence). V trimming: 0 bases; J trimming: 8 bases; junction bases outside the gene matches: 4. The CDR3 DNA follows: TGTGCCAGCAGCCAAGACACTAGCGGGATAGATGAGCAGTTCTTC. Translating gives CASSQDTSGIDEQFF.

This clonotype came up a few times. V and J are TRBV5-1 and TRBJ2-6, with D hard to call. Per the germline V gene, CDR1 is SGHRS and CDR2 is YFSETQ. V lost 1 base and J lost 4, with 9 bases in between. There are 15 residues in the CDR3. This CDR3 is CASSLLGYGANVLTF. The CDR3 DNA sequence: TGCGCCAGCAGCTTGTTGGGGTACGGGGCCAACGTCCTGACTTTC.

The V and J genes are TRBV15 and TRBJ2-1; 13 bases fit TRBD2. This CDR3 comprises 15 residues. Looked up from germline, CDR1 is LNHNV and CDR2 is YYDKDF (reference sequence). V lost 3 bases to trimming and J lost 11 bases; unmatched junction nucleotides: 7. In nucleotides, the CDR3 is TGTGCCACCAGCAGCGGGACTAGCGGGGTCAGGAAGCAGTTCTTC. Encoded protein: CATSSGTSGVRKQFF.

V usage is TRBV20-1 and J usage is TRBJ1-1; D may be TRBD1 (5 bases). Trimming cost V 2 bases and J 3 bases, with 25 bases left between them. The germline gives CDR1 DFQATT, CDR2 SNEGSKA (reference sequence). This CDR3 has 18 residues. The CDR3 here is CSARTPRSIGGRDTEAFF. The CDR3 DNA follows: TGCAGTGCTAGAACGCCCCGCAGTATCGGGGGGAGAGACACTGAAGCTTTCTTT.

The CDR3 nucleotides read TGCGCCAGCAGCTTAGTGGCGGCCACGAACACTGAAGCTTTCTTT. Encoded protein: CASSLVAATNTEAFF. V usage is TRBV5-1 and J usage is TRBJ1-1; D is unresolved. Trimming shortened V by 2 bases and J by 1 base, and 12 bases separated the two germline ends. Germline V gene sequence: CDR1 SGHRS, CDR2 YFSETQ. CDR3 length: 15 amino acids. The full variable domain, its missing parts supplied by reference TRBV5-1 and TRBJ1-1, is KAGVTQTPRYLIKTRGQQVTLSCSPISGHRSVSWYQQTPGQGLQFLFEYFSETQRNKGNFPGRFSGRQFSNSRSEMNVSTLELGDSALYLCASSLVAATNTEAFFGQGTRLTVV.

Many counts were recorded for this clonotype. The V gene is TRBV10-3, the J gene TRBJ2-2; TRBD2 aligns across 9 bases. Losses at the gene ends were 6 bases for V and 7 bases for J; bases not matched to a gene: 15. The CDR3 is made up of 17 amino acids. The V gene's germline CDR1 is ENHRY and CDR2 SYGVKD. The CDR3 DNA reads TGTGCCATCAGGGGTAGAGCGGGGGGACCATTCGGCGGGGAGCTGTTTTTT. Translated: CAIRGRAGGPFGGELFF.

The chain links TRBV6-1 to TRBJ1-2; D ambiguous. The germline V gene has CDR1 MNHNS and CDR2 SASEGT. The CDR3 sequence is 14 residues long. V lost 5 bases and J 6 bases, leaving 16 bases between the germline ends. In DNA form, the CDR3 reads TGTGCCAGCAGTAGCATTCCAGGACCCGATGGCTACACCTTC. This codes for CASSSIPGPDGYTF.

This clonotype has only a few counts. V and J are TRBV10-3 and TRBJ1-1; the match to TRBD1 covers 8 bases. The germline gives CDR1 ENHRY, CDR2 SYGVKD. This CDR3 comprises 12 residues. The V gene end was trimmed by 5 bases and the J gene end by 4 bases; junction bases not matched to a gene: 0. The CDR3 loop reads CAISTGGTEAFF. For the CDR3, the DNA is TGTGCCATCAGTACAGGGGGCACTGAAGCTTTCTTT.

The chain has TRBV20-1 and TRBJ1-1; no clear D gene. CDR3 size: 15 residues. Germline values: CDR1 DFQATT, CDR2 SNEGSKA (reference sequence). The germline V and J ends were trimmed by 2 bases and 6 bases, with 19 bases remaining between them. CDR3 amino acids: CSARSLGRPSAEAFF. CDR3 in DNA: TGCAGTGCTAGATCCCTAGGGAGGCCTTCCGCTGAAGCTTTCTTT.

This rearrangement joins TRBV6-1 to TRBJ2-3, with unresolved D. The CDR3 loop spans 16 amino acids. V shed 6 bases and J shed 0 bases, with 16 bases lying between them. The germline CDR1 and CDR2 sequences are MNHNS and SASEGT. CDR3 bases: TGTGCCAGCAGCAAACGGATGGAGTCTAGCACAGATACGCAGTATTTT. Translation gives CASSKRMESSTDTQYF.

The CDR3 protein is CASSRMRGLVRDRGEAFF. The CDR3 DNA is TGTGCCAGCAGCCGAATGCGCGGTTTAGTTCGGGACAGGGGTGAAGCTTTCTTT. V usage is TRBV11-1 and J usage is TRBJ1-1, with TRBD1 matching 10 bases. Germline-derived CDR1 and CDR2 are SGHAT and FQDESV (reference sequence). This CDR3 region has 18 residues. V lost 5 bases and J lost 7; bases outside the gene matches: 19.

CDR3 sequence (DNA): TGCAGTGCTAGAGATTTAACGGCGGGGGGAGAGACCCAGTACTTC. Translating gives CSARDLTAGGETQYF. The genes are TRBV20-1 and TRBJ2-5; the match to TRBD2 covers 8 bases. Trimming took 0 bases from V and 4 from J; bases not matched to a gene: 7. The CDR3 is made up of 15 amino acids. Germline V gene data show CDR1 as DFQATT and CDR2 as SNEGSKA (reference sequence).

This clonotype was recorded a few times. The chain is built from TRBV20-1 and TRBJ2-7; D perhaps matches TRBD2 (5 bases). Germline lookup yields CDR1 DFQATT and CDR2 SNEGSKA (reference sequence). The CDR3 sequence is 13 residues long. The germline V and J ends were trimmed by 8 bases and 7 bases, with 21 bases remaining between them. CDR3 sequence (DNA): TGCAGTTTTCGAAGAGGGAAAGACGGGGAGCAGTACTTC. This gives the protein CSFRRGKDGEQYF.

Only a few counts were recorded for this clonotype. The chain employs TRBV5-1 and TRBJ2-5, with 8 bases matching TRBD1. Per the germline V gene, CDR1 is SGHRS and CDR2 is YFSETQ. The CDR3 totals 13 residues. With V trimmed by 7 bases and J by 3 bases, 5 bases remained unmatched. CDR3 sequence reads: CASGQGVEETQYF. CDR3 DNA: TGCGCCAGCGGACAGGGTGTTGAAGAGACCCAGTACTTC.

J is TRBJ2-5 and V is TRBV7-9, with D perhaps TRBD1 (5 bases). V shed 5 bases and J shed 3 bases, with 13 bases lying between them. Germline V CDR1 and CDR2: SEHNR, FQNEAQ (reference sequence). This CDR3 has 14 residues. The CDR3 here is CASSLRQKEETQYF. CDR3 coding DNA: TGTGCCAGCAGCCTAAGACAGAAGGAAGAGACCCAGTACTTC.

There are a few counts of this clonotype. CDR3 in amino acids: CASSFGPASSYNEQFF. CDR3 DNA: TGTGCCAGCAGTTTTGGTCCGGCGAGCTCCTACAATGAGCAGTTCTTC. The rearrangement links TRBV12-3 or TRBV12-4 to TRBJ2-1; D gene ambiguous. V dropped 3 bases and J dropped 0 bases, with 12 bases sitting between them. This CDR3 is built from 16 residues.

This clonotype was recorded once. The V gene is TRBV7-3, the J gene TRBJ2-6, with 9 bases aligning to TRBD1. There are 16 residues in the CDR3. The trim removed 10 bases at V and 2 bases at J, leaving 9 bases unmatched. In germline, CDR1 is SGHTA, CDR2 FQGTGA. The CDR3 protein is CATADRGGAGANVLTF. DNA of the CDR3: TGTGCCACCGCAGACAGGGGGGGCGCTGGGGCCAACGTCCTGACTTTC.

The V gene is TRBV5-6, the J gene TRBJ1-1, with D unclear. Trimming pared 4 bases from V and 7 bases from J, leaving 11 bases between. Germline V gives CDR1 SGHDT, CDR2 YYEEEE. The CDR3 totals 12 residues. CDR3 loop: CASSVGTVEAFF. CDR3 nucleotides: TGTGCCAGCAGCGTTGGCACTGTTGAAGCTTTCTTT.

The chain couples TRBV3-1 to TRBJ2-7, with 9 nucleotides matching TRBD1. This CDR3 contains 14 residues. Losses at the gene ends were 7 bases for V and 6 bases for J; bases not matched to a gene: 10. Looked up from germline, CDR1 is LGHDT and CDR2 is YNNKEL (reference sequence). The CDR3 nucleotides read TGTGCCAGCAAGATGGGGACAGGGAATGCCGAGCAGTACTTC. Its protein is CASKMGTGNAEQYF.

The chain combines TRBV12-3 or TRBV12-4 with TRBJ2-5, with D perhaps given as TRBD1 or TRBD2 (5 bases each). The germline V and J ends were trimmed by 4 bases and 3 bases, with 15 bases remaining between them. This CDR3 spans 15 amino acids. The CDR3, as DNA: TGTGCCAGCAGTTCGGGGCGGATAGGTGAAGAGACCCAGTACTTC. As protein: CASSSGRIGEETQYF.

V gene TRBV15 combines with J gene TRBJ2-3; the D is unclear. Germline CDR1 is LNHNV and CDR2 is YYDKDF (reference sequence). Trimming cost V 1 base and J 1 base, with 9 bases left between them. The CDR3 runs 15 residues. CDR3 coding DNA: TGTGCCACCAGCAGAGTGGGGTATGGCACAGATACGCAGTATTTT. Translated, it gives CATSRVGYGTDTQYF.

The V gene is TRBV2, the J gene TRBJ1-6, with TRBD1 identical over 8 bases. V lost 7 bases, J lost 6 bases, and 5 bases stayed unmatched. Germline CDR1 and CDR2: SNHLY and FYNNEI. The CDR3 is 14 amino acids. The CDR3 sequence is CASTMTGVNSPLHF. CDR3 in DNA: TGTGCCAGCACTATGACAGGGGTTAATTCACCCCTCCACTTT.

The rearrangement uses TRBV12-3 or TRBV12-4 and TRBJ2-1; TRBD2 aligns across 13 bases. With V trimmed by 4 bases and J by 8 bases, 8 bases remained unmatched. The CDR3 runs to 16 residues. CDR3 amino acids: CASSSRLAGGMDEQFF. CDR3 sequence (DNA): TGTGCCAGCAGTTCACGACTAGCGGGGGGTATGGATGAGCAGTTCTTC.